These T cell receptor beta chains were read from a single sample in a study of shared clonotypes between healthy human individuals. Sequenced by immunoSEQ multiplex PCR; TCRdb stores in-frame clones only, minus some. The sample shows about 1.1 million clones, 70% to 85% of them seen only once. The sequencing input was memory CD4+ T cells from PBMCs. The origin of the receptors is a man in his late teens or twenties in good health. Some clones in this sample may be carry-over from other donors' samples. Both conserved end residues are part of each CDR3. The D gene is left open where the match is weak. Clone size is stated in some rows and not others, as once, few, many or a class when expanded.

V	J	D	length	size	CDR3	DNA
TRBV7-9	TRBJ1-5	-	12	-	CASSLPLGPQHF	TGTGCCAGCAGCCTGCCACTCGGGCCCCAGCATTTT
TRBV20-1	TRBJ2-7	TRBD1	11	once	CKGQGAYEQYF	TGCAAGGGACAGGGAGCCTACGAGCAGTACTTC
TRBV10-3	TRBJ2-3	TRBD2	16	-	CAISPGLAGGTDTQYF	TGTGCCATCAGTCCAGGACTAGCGGGGGGCACAGATACGCAGTATTTT
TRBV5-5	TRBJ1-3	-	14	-	CASSNRVTGNTIYF	TGTGCCAGCAGCAACAGGGTAACGGGAAACACCATATATTTT
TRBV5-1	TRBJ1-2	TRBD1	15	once	CASSLAGGSTYGYTF	TGCGCCAGCAGCTTGGCAGGGGGCTCCACTTATGGCTACACCTTC
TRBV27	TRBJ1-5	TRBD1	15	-	CASSKKTGGPQPQHF	TGTGCCAGCAGTAAAAAGACAGGGGGCCCTCAGCCCCAGCATTTT
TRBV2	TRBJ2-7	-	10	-	CASSTGVQYF	TGTGCCAGCAGTACGGGAGTTCAGTACTTC
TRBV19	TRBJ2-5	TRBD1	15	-	CASRITGGSQETQYF	TGTGCCAGCCGAATTACAGGGGGATCCCAAGAGACCCAGTACTTC
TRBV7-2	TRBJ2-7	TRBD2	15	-	CASSLGYSQGGEQYF	TGTGCCAGCAGCTTAGGCTACTCCCAGGGAGGGGAGCAGTACTTC
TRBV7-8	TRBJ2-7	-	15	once	CASSPRQGNSYEQYF	TGTGCCAGCAGCCCACGGCAGGGTAACTCCTACGAGCAGTACTTC
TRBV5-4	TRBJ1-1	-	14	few	CASSLSQSNTEAFF	TGTGCCAGCAGCCTTTCTCAGTCAAACACTGAAGCTTTCTTT
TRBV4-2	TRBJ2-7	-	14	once	CASSQEAATYEQYF	TGTGCCAGCAGCCAAGAGGCAGCCACCTACGAGCAGTACTTC
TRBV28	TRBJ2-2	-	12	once	CASTMLGGELFF	TGTGCCAGCACCATGCTTGGCGGGGAGCTGTTTTTT
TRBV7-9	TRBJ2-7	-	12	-	CASSFSRGEQYF	TGTGCCAGCAGCTTTAGCCGTGGCGAGCAGTACTTC
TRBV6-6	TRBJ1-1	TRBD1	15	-	CASTLDRGRLTEAFF	TGTGCCAGCACCCTAGACAGGGGGCGGCTAACTGAAGCTTTCTTT
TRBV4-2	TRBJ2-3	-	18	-	CASSQRDVRDGGTDTQYF	TGTGCCAGCAGCCAGCGAGATGTCAGGGACGGGGGCACAGATACGCAGTATTTT
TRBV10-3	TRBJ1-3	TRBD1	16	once	CAISENDRATGNTIYF	TGTGCCATCAGTGAGAACGACAGGGCTACTGGAAACACCATATATTTT
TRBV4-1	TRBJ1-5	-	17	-	CASSQDPGLLSNQPQHF	TGCGCCAGCAGCCAAGATCCGGGACTACTTAGCAATCAGCCCCAGCATTTT
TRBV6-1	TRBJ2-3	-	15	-	CASKRPGRGTDTQYF	TGTGCCAGCAAGCGACCAGGGCGGGGCACAGATACGCAGTATTTT
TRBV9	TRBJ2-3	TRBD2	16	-	CASSVTQREDVDTQYF	TGTGCCAGCAGCGTAACGCAGCGGGAGGATGTAGATACGCAGTATTTT
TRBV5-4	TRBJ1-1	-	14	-	CASSPGRRDTEAFF	TGTGCCAGCAGCCCGGGACGGAGGGACACTGAAGCTTTCTTT
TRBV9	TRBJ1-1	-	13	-	CASSASPGGEAFF	TGTGCCAGCAGCGCTAGCCCCGGGGGGGAAGCTTTCTTT
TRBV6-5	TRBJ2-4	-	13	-	CASSAGQTNIQYF	TGTGCCAGCAGCGCGGGACAGACAAACATTCAGTACTTC
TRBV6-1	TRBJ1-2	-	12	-	CASSGGREGYTF	TGTGCCAGCAGTGGTGGCCGGGAAGGCTACACCTTC
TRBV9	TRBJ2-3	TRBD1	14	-	CASTRDRGTDTQYF	TGTGCCAGCACCCGGGACAGGGGCACAGATACGCAGTATTTT
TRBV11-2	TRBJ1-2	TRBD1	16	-	CASSLGMRGQGPGYTF	TGTGCCAGCAGCTTGGGAATGAGGGGACAGGGACCTGGCTACACCTTC
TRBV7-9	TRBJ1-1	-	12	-	CASSAQPTEAFF	TGTGCCAGCAGCGCCCAACCCACTGAAGCTTTCTTT
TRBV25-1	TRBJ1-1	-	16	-	CASSEEQGLRITEAFF	TGTGCCAGCAGTGAAGAGCAAGGGCTCAGAATCACTGAAGCTTTCTTT
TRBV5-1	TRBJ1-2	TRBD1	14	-	CASSFDRGAYGYTF	TGCGCCAGCAGCTTCGACAGGGGGGCCTATGGCTACACCTTC
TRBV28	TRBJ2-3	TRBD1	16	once	CASNLRGTGSRDTQYF	TGTGCCAGCAACCTACGGGGGACAGGGTCGAGAGATACGCAGTATTTT
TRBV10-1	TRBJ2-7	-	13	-	CASSARQAGEQYF	TGCGCCAGCAGTGCCCGACAGGCGGGGGAGCAGTACTTC
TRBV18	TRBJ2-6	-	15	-	CASSPVDTGANVLTF	TGTGCCAGCTCACCAGTTGATACTGGGGCCAACGTCCTGACTTTC
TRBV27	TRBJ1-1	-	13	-	CASRDSMNTEAFF	TGTGCCAGCCGAGACTCCATGAACACTGAAGCTTTCTTT
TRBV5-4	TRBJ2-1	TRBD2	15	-	CASSLVTSGSDEQFF	TGTGCCAGCAGCTTGGTGACTAGCGGGAGCGATGAGCAGTTCTTC
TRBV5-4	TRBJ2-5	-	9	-	CASSFPPDF	TGTGCCAGCAGCTTCCCCCCCGACTTC
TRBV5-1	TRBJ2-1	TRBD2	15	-	CASSPGTSVNNEQFF	TGCGCCAGCAGCCCCGGGACTAGCGTAAACAATGAGCAGTTCTTC
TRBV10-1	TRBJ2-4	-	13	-	CASRETGVLYWYF	TGCGCCAGCAGAGAGACGGGGGTCCTCTATTGGTACTTC
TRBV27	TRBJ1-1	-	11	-	CATSWNTEAFF	TGTGCCACCTCCTGGAACACTGAAGCTTTCTTT
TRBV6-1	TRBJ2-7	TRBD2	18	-	CASSEHTGVAGLLYEQYF	TGTGCCAGCAGTGAACATACGGGAGTAGCGGGGCTTCTCTACGAGCAGTACTTC
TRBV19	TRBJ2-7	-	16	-	CASSRSGTYGGYEQYF	TGTGCCAGTAGTCGGTCCGGGACTTATGGGGGATACGAGCAGTACTTC
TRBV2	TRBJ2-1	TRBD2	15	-	CASSPGLAGGNEQFF	TGTGCCAGCAGCCCTGGACTAGCGGGAGGAAATGAGCAGTTCTTC